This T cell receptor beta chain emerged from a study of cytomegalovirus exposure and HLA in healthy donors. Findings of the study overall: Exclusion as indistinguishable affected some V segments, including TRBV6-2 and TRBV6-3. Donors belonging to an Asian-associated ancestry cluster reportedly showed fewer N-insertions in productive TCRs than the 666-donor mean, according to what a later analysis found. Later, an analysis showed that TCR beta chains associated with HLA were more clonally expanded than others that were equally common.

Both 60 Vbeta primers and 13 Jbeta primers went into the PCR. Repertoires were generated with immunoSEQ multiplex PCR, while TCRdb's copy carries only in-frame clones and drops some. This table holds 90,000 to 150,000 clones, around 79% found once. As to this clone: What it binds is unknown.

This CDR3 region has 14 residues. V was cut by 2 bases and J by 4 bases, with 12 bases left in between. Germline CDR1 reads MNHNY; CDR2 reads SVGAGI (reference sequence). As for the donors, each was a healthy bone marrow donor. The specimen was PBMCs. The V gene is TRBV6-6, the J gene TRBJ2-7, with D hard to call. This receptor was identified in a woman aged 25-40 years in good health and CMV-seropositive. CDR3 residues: CASSYGPPDYEQYF. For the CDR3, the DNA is TGTGCCAGCAGTTACGGGCCTCCGGATTACGAGCAGTACTTC.